Listed here are 5 T cell receptor beta chains from one sample, sequenced in a study of blood T cells in healthy people across ages. Combining a sample-barcoded 5' primer with a J-beta primer mix, a second PCR ran for about 7 to 12 cycles. TCRdb ran MiXCR on the 5' RACE reads and lists one entry per CDR3 protein. The sample has some 640,000 distinct CDR3 sequences, approximately 30% seen once. The specimen sequenced was blood. The receptors come from a woman older than 75 in good health.

The chain has TRBV12-3 or TRBV12-4 and TRBJ2-5; 9 bases fit TRBD1. The V gene end was trimmed by 5 bases and the J gene end by 11 bases; junction bases not matched to a gene: 6. The CDR3 is made up of 12 amino acids. The CDR3: CASSPQGARQYF. The CDR3 bases are TGTGCCAGCAGTCCACAGGGGGCTAGGCAGTACTTC.

The rearrangement joins TRBV30 to TRBJ2-1, with TRBD2 matching over 8 bases. With the DNA end fitting TRBJ2-7 better, the J assignment may be wrong. The CDR3 contains 16 residues. Germline CDR1 reads GTSNPN; CDR2 reads SVGIG (reference sequence). CDR3 DNA sequence: TGTGCCTGGAGTATCGCGGGGGGCGGCTCCTACAATGAGCAGTACTTC. Amino acids: CAWSIAGGGSYNEQYF.

This chain uses TRBV7-2 with TRBJ2-7; tentative D call: TRBD2 (5 bases). There are 14 residues in the CDR3. V was trimmed by 1 base and J by 2 bases, leaving 9 bases between them. Germline V gene sequence: CDR1 SGHTA, CDR2 FQGNSA. In nucleotides, the CDR3 is TGTGCCAGCAGCTTAGAGGACTCCCCCTACGAGCAGTACTTC. Translated: CASSLEDSPYEQYF.

This clonotype was observed a few times. The gene calls are TRBV2 and TRBJ1-2, with TRBD1 as a possible D gene (6 bases). The CDR3 spans 14 residues. V was cut by 2 bases and J by 7 bases, with 14 bases left in between. Germline V gene data show CDR1 as SNHLY and CDR2 as FYNNEI. CDR3 nucleotide sequence: TGTGCCAGCAGTGAACTTATGCAGGGGAGTGGCTACACCTTC. Translated, it gives CASSELMQGSGYTF.

The sample holds many counts of this clonotype. The chain employs TRBV6-1 and TRBJ2-4; perhaps TRBD1 as D (5 bases). This CDR3 spans 14 amino acids. V lost 2 bases, J lost 7 bases, and 12 bases lay in between. Germline assignment: CDR1 MNHNS and CDR2 SASEGT. CDR3 loop: CASSEIGQRNIQYF. In DNA, the CDR3 is TGTGCCAGCAGTGAAATCGGACAAAGGAACATTCAGTACTTC.